This T cell receptor (beta chain) derives from a study of blood T cell repertoires in COVID-19. Background on the study: Samples taken during acute and convalescent COVID-19 were collected in the United States, Italy and Spain. T cells, B-cell-depleted T cells, or PBMCs provided the cDNA or gDNA that served as material.

The CDR3 contains 15 residues. Germline lookup yields CDR1 SGHNT and CDR2 YYREEE (reference sequence). The ends were cut back, 4 bases at V and 0 bases at J, with 14 bases in the middle. In the source study's methods: Estimation of nucleated cell counts was performed using reference gene primer amplification. The table came from immunoSEQ multiplex PCR; TCRdb's copy has only in-frame clones and leaves some out. V, J and clone size were drawn from that table, and D and trimming were deduced from the DNA. The profile shows under 250,000 clones, approximately 84% of them singletons. The sample consisted of peripheral blood. The rearrangement links TRBV5-4 to TRBJ2-7; D unclear. The receptor's source is a man aged 45 to 65 with acute or convalescent COVID-19. The CDR3 loop is CASSPALLSSYEQYF. CDR3 DNA sequence: TGTGCCAGCAGCCCTGCTTTGTTGAGCTCCTACGAGCAGTACTTC. The full variable domain, in which reference TRBV5-4 and TRBJ2-7 provide the parts outside the CDR3, is ETGVTQSPTHLIKTRGQQVTLRCSSQSGHNTVSWYQQALGQGPQFIFQYYREEENGRGNFPPRFSGLQFPNYSSELNVNALELDDSALYLCASSPALLSSYEQYFGPGTRLTVT.